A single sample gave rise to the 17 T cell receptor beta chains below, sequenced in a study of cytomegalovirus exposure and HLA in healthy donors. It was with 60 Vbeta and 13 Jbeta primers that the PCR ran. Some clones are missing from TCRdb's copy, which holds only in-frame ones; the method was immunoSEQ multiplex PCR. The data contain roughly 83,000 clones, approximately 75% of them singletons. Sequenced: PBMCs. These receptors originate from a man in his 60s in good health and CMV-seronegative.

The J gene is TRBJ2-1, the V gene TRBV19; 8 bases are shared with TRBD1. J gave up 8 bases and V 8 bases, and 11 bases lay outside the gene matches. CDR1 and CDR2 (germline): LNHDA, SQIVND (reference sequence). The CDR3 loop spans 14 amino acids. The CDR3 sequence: CASADRGNRDEQFF. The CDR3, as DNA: TGTGCCAGTGCCGACAGGGGCAATAGGGATGAGCAGTTCTTC.

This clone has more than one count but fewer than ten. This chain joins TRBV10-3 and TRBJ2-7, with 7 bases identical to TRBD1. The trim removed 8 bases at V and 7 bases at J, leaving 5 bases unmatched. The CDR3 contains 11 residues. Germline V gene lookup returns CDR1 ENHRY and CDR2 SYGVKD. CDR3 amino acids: CAIGTAQEQYF. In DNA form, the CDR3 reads TGTGCCATCGGGACAGCTCAGGAGCAGTACTTC.

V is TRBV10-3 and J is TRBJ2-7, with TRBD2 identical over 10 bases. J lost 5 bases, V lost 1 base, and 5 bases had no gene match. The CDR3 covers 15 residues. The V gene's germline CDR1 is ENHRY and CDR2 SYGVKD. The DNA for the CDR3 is TGTGCCATCAGTGAGTGGGGGACTAGCGCACACGAGCAGTACTTC. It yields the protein CAISEWGTSAHEQYF.

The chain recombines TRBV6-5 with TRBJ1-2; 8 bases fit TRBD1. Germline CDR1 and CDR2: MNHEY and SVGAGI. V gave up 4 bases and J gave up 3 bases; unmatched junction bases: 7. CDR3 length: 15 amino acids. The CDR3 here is CASSSPAGGDYGYTF. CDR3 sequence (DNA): TGTGCCAGCAGTTCACCCGCAGGGGGCGACTATGGCTACACCTTC.

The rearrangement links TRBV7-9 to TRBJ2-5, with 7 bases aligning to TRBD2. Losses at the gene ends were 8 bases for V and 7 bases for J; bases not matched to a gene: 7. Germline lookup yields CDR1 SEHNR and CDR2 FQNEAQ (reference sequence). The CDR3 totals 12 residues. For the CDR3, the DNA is TGTGCCAGCTGGGGGGGGTTTGGGACCCAGTACTTC. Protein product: CASWGGFGTQYF.

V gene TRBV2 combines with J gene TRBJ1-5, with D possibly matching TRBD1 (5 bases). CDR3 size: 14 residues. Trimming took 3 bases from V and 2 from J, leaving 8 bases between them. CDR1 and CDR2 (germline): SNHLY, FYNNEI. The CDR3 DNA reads TGTGCCAGCAGTGAGTTACAGGGCAATCAGCCCCAGCATTTT. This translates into CASSELQGNQPQHF.

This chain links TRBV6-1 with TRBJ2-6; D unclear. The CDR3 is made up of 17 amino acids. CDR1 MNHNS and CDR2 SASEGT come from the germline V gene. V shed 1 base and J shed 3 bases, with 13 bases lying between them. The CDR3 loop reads CASSEVPGLFGANVLTF. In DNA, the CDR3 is TGTGCCAGCAGTGAAGTTCCAGGCCTCTTTGGGGCCAACGTCCTGACTTTC.

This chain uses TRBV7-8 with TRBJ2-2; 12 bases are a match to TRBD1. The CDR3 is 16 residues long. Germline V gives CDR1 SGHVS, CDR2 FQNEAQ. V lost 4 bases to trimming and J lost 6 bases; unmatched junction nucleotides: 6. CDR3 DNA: TGTGCCAGCAGCTCCGGGACAGGGGGCGCCGCCGGGGAGCTGTTTTTT. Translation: CASSSGTGGAAGELFF.

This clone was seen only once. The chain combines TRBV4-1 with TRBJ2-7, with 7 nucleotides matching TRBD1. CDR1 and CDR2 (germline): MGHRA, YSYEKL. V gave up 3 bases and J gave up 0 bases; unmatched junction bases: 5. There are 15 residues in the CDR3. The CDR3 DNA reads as TGCGCCAGCAGCCATCCGGGACAGAACTCCTACGAGCAGTACTTC. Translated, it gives CASSHPGQNSYEQYF.

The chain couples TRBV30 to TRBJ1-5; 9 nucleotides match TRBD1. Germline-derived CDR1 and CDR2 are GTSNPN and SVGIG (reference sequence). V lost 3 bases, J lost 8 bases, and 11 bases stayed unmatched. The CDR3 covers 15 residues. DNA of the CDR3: TGTGCCTGGAGGTCAGGACAGGGGAATTGGGAGCCCCAGCATTTT. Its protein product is CAWRSGQGNWEPQHF. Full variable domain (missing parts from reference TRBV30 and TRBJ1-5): SQTIHQWPATLVQPVGSPLSLECTVEGTSNPNLYWYRQAAGRGLQLLFYSVGIGQISSEVPQNLSASRPQDRQFILSSKKLLLSDSGFYLCAWRSGQGNWEPQHFGDGTRLSIL.

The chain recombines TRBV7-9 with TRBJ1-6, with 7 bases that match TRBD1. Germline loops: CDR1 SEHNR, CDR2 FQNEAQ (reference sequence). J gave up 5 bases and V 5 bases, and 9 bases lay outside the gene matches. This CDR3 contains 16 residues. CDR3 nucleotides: TGTGCCAGCAGCCCGGGACAGCGGACCCATAATTCACCCCTCCACTTT. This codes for CASSPGQRTHNSPLHF.

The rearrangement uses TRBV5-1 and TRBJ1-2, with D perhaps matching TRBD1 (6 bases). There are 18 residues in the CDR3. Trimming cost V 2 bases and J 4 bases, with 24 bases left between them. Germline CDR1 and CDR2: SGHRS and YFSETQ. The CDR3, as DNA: TGCGCCAGCAGCTTTGGGCCCCGAGGAGCGGACAGATTCTATGGCTACACCTTC. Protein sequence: CASSFGPRGADRFYGYTF.

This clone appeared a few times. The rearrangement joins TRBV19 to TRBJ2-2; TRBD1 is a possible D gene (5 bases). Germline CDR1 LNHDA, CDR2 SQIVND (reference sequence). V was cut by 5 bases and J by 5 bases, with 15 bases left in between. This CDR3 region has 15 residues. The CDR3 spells CASSADDSDTGELFF. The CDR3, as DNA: TGTGCCAGTAGTGCCGACGACAGTGATACCGGGGAGCTGTTTTTT.

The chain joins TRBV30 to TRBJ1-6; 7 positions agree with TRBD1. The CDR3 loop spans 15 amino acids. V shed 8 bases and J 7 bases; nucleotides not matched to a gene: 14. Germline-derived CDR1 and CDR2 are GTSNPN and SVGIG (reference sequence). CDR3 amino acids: CAGYEGGARNSPLHF. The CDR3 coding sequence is TGTGCCGGGTACGAAGGGGGCGCTCGAAATTCACCCCTCCACTTT.

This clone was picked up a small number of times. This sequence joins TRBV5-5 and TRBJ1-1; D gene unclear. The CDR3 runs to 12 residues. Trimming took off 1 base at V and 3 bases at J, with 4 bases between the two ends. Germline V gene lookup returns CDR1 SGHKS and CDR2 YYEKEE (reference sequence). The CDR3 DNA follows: TGTGCCAGCAGCTTGTTAGACACTGAAGCTTTCTTT. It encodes CASSLLDTEAFF.

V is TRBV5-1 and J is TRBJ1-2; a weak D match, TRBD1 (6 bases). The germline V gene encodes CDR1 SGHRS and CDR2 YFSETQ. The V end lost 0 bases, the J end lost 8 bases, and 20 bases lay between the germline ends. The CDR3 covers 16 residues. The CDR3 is CASSLDIGAGDEGYTF. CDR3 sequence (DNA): TGCGCCAGCAGCTTGGATATTGGTGCAGGGGATGAAGGCTACACCTTC.

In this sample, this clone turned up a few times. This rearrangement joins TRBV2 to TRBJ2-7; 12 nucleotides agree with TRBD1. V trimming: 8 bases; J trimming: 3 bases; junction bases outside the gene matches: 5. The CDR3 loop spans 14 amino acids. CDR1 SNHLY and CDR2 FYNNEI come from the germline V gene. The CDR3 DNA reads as TGTGCCAGCGAGGGGGACAGGGGGCACTACGAGCAGTACTTC. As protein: CASEGDRGHYEQYF.